These 13 T cell receptor beta chains came from one sample sequenced in a study of T cells after yellow fever vaccination. Using its own MiXCR run on the 5' RACE reads, TCRdb lists one record per CDR3 protein. The profile shows 300,000 to 350,000 distinct CDR3 sequences, 3.5% to 4.5% of them singletons. This specimen consisted of PBMCs, obtained 15 days after the yellow fever booster vaccination. Receptors were obtained from a man aged 18 to 35 who received the YFV17D yellow fever vaccine.

A few counts support this clonotype. This chain connects TRBV7-2 to TRBJ1-2; the D gene is possibly TRBD1 (5 bases). CDR1 is SGHTA and CDR2 is FQGNSA in the germline V gene. V lost 1 base, J lost 8 bases, and 14 bases lay in between. The CDR3 sequence is 14 residues long. The CDR3 DNA reads TGTGCCAGCAGCTTAGATCCAGGGACGAGAGGCTACACCTTC. This encodes CASSLDPGTRGYTF.

This chain links TRBV30 with TRBJ2-5; a weak D match, TRBD2 (5 bases). The germline V and J ends were trimmed by 2 bases and 9 bases, with 16 bases remaining between them. The CDR3 spans 13 residues. Germline lookup yields CDR1 GTSNPN and CDR2 SVGIG (reference sequence). The CDR3 bases are TGTGCCTGGAGTATGGACGCCTGGCGGGCCCAGTACTTC. Translation: CAWSMDAWRAQYF.

This clonotype was counted at least ten times. The genes are TRBV6-6 and TRBJ2-7, with no clear D. This CDR3 is built from 11 residues. The V gene's germline CDR1 is MNHNY and CDR2 SVGAGI (reference sequence). CDR3 bases: TGTCTGGCAGGTTTCGGCTACGAGCAGTACGTC. Protein product: CLAGFGYEQYV.

In its sample, this clonotype was seen many times. The chain couples TRBV20-1 to TRBJ2-5, with 11 positions matching TRBD2. The CDR3 consists of 15 residues. Germline loops: CDR1 DFQATT, CDR2 SNEGSKA (reference sequence). With 6 bases clipped from V and 5 bases from J, the junction kept 11 bases outside the gene matches. CDR3 sequence: CSARGSSGGRETQYF. In nucleotides, the CDR3 is TGCAGTGCGCGAGGTTCTAGCGGGGGGCGGGAGACCCAGTACTTC.

This clonotype was seen only a few times. V usage is TRBV12-3 or TRBV12-4 and J usage is TRBJ2-6; 8 nucleotides line up with TRBD2. This CDR3 has 16 residues. V trimming: 7 bases; J trimming: 3 bases; junction bases outside the gene matches: 8. In DNA form, the CDR3 reads TGTGCCAGCACCCGCCGGACTAGCCTTGGGGCCAACGTCCTGACTTTC. Translated: CASTRRTSLGANVLTF.

The chain is built from TRBV4-3 and TRBJ1-5; a possible D gene is TRBD1 (5 bases). Germline V gene sequence: CDR1 LGHNA, CDR2 YSLEER. Trimming pared 1 base from V and 4 bases from J, leaving 14 bases between. The CDR3 consists of 16 residues. The CDR3 region is CASSQGGRGDNQPQHF. CDR3 coding DNA: TGCGCCAGCAGCCAAGGTGGAAGGGGCGATAATCAGCCCCAGCATTTT.

This clonotype occurred a few times. The rearrangement links TRBV12-3 or TRBV12-4 to TRBJ1-5; 9 bases align to TRBD1. The J segment lost 7 bases and the V segment lost 2 bases, leaving 3 bases of the junction unmatched. This CDR3 comprises 14 residues. The CDR3: CASSLTGGRQPQHF. CDR3 nucleotide sequence: TGTGCCAGCAGTTTAACAGGGGGCAGACAGCCCCAGCATTTT.

This clonotype was recorded at least ten times. V gene TRBV5-1 combines with J gene TRBJ2-2, with 7 positions matching TRBD1. CDR1 is SGHRS and CDR2 is YFSETQ in the germline V gene. The V and J ends lost 2 bases and 7 bases, in that order; junction bases with no gene match: 11. The CDR3 is 16 residues long. CDR3 in amino acids: CASSFGPQGLGGELFF. The CDR3, as DNA: TGCGCCAGCAGCTTTGGCCCACAGGGGCTTGGCGGGGAGCTGTTTTTT.

The J gene is TRBJ1-2, the V gene TRBV4-1; D remains ambiguous. CDR1 is MGHRA, CDR2 YSYEKL, per germline. With 2 bases removed from V and 3 bases from J, the gap between germline ends came to 19 bases. CDR3 length: 17 residues. CDR3 in DNA: TGCGCCAGCAGCCAAAGGTCGGGCAGGCTGGAGTACTATGGCTACACCTTC. Protein: CASSQRSGRLEYYGYTF.

The rearrangement uses TRBV18 and TRBJ1-4; D gene unclear. Trimming took off 0 bases at V and 8 bases at J, with 13 bases between the two ends. CDR3 length equals 15 residues. The germline CDR1 and CDR2 sequences are KGHSH and LQKENI. The CDR3 here is CASSPPKGPGEKLFF. The DNA for the CDR3 is TGTGCCAGCTCACCACCGAAAGGCCCTGGGGAAAAACTGTTTTTT.

The CDR3: CASSAGASNTEAFF. The CDR3 bases are TGCGCCAGCAGCGCAGGAGCCTCGAACACTGAAGCTTTCTTT. The J gene is TRBJ1-1, the V gene TRBV5-1; D call uncertain. CDR3 length equals 14 residues. Germline CDR1 SGHRS, CDR2 YFSETQ. V lost 4 bases and J lost 1, with 11 bases in between.

This clonotype was counted between two and nine times. This chain links TRBV6-2 or TRBV6-3 with TRBJ1-5; TRBD1 aligns across 7 bases. J was trimmed by 6 bases and V by 6 bases; bases with no gene match: 20. This CDR3 region has 18 residues. CDR1 MNHEY and CDR2 SVGEGT come from the germline V gene. CDR3 amino acids: CASRPGGGESLRSQPQHF. Written as DNA, the CDR3 is TGTGCCAGCAGACCAGGAGGGGGCGAATCTCTGCGAAGTCAGCCCCAGCATTTT.

This clonotype has a handful of counts. The chain uses TRBV20-1 and TRBJ1-4; the D is unclear. V was trimmed by 4 bases and J by 8 bases, leaving 11 bases between them. Germline values: CDR1 DFQATT, CDR2 SNEGSKA (reference sequence). This CDR3 spans 12 amino acids. The CDR3 here is CSAIAIGEKLFF. The CDR3 coding sequence is TGCAGTGCTATAGCAATAGGAGAAAAACTGTTTTTT.